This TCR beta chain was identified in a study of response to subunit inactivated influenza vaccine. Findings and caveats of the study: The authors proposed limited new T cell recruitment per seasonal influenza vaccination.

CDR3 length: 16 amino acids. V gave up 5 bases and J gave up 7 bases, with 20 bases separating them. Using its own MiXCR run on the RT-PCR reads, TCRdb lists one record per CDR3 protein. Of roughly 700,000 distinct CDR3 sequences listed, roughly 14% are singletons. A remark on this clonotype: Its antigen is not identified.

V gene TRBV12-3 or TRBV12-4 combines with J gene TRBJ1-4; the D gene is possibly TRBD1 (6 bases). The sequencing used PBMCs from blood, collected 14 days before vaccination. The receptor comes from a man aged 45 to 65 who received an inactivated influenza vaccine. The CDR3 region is CASSPRVGGSAEKLFF. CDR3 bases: TGTGCCAGCAGTCCCCGGGTGGGGGGCTCGGCTGAAAAACTGTTTTTT.